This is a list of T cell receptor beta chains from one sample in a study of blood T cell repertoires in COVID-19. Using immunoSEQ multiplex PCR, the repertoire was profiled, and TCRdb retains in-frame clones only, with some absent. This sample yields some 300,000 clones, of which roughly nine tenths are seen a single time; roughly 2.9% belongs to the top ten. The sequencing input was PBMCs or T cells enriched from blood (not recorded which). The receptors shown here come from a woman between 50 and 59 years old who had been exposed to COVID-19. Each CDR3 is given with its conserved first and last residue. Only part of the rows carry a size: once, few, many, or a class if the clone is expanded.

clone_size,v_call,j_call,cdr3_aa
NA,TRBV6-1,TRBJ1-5,CASSELGGGNQPQHF
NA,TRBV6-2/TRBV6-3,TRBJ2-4,CASSYRGGGTRNIQYF
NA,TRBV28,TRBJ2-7,CASSLNAGSEQYF
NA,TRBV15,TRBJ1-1,CATSARQGRDTEAFF
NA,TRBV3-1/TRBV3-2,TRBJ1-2,CASSPRFNSYNYGYTF
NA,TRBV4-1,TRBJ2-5,CASSQVASGGETQYF
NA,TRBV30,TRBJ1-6,CAWTIWAGAYNSPLHF
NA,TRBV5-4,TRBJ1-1,CASSWGLRDTQNTEAFF
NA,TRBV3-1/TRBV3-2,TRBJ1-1,CASSHRDTSNTEAFF
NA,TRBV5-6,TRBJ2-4,CASRQQGNQIQYF
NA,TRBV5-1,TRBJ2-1,CASSLGGHRNEQFF
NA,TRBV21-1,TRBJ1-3,CASSKIGGPVRGNTIYF
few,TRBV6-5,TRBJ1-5,CASSLTGVNQPQHF
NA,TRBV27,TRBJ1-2,CASSLLAGGYGYTF
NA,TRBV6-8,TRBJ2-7,CASSFGQDVYEQYF
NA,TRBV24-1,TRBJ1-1,CATSDLWGVLLELDTEAFF
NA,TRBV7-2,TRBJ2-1,CASSPQRGAYNEQFF
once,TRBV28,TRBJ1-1,CASLRGGRGTEAFF
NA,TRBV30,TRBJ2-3,CAWETGGWTQYF